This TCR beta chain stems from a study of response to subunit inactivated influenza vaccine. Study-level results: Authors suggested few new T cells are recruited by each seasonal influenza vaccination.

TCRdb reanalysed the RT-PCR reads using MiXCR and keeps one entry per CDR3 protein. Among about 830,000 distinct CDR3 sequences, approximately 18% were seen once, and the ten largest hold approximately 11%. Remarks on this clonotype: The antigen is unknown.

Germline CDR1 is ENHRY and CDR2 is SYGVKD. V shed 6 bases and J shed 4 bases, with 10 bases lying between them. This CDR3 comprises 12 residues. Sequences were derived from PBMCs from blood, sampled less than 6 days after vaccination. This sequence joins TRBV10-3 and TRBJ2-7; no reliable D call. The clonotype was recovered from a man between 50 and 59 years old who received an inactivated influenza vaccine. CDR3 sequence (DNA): TGTGCCATCAGCAGGAATGAATACGAGCAGTACTTC. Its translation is CAISRNEYEQYF.